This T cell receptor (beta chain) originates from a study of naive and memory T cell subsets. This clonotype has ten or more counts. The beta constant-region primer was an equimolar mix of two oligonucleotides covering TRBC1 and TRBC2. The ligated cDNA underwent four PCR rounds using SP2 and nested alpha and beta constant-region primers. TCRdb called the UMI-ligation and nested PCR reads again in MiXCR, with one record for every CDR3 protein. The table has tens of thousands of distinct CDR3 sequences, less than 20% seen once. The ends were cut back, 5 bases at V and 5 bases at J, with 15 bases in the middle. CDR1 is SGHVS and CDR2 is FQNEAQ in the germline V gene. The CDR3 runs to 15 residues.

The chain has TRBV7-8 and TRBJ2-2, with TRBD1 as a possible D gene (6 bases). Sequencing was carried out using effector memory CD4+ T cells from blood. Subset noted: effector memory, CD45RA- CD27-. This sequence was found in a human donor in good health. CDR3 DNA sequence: TGTGCCAGCAGCCGGCAGGGGTTCTTAACCGGGGAGCTGTTTTTT. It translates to CASSRQGFLTGELFF.